This T cell receptor (beta chain) was retrieved from a study of beta chain features in type 1 diabetes. Points from the study as a whole: Moderate but significant shortening of TCRB CDR3s was recorded in all four CD4+ subsets from Type 1 diabetes patients.

In this sample, this clone turned up a few times. Its antigen is as yet unknown. Other DNA sequences in the same sample also yield this CDR3. TCRB transcripts that were expressed got sequenced, as all of the isolated RNA had been reverse transcribed. Clones were sequenced by immunoSEQ multiplex PCR, and TCRdb holds only the in-frame ones, with some missing. The sample lists about 650,000 clones, 12% seen once, with 0.095% to 0.15% in the top ten. Germline CDR1 is LNHDA and CDR2 is SQIVND (reference sequence). The ends were cut back, 3 bases at V and 1 base at J, with 6 bases in the middle. The CDR3 is made up of 13 amino acids.

Sequences were obtained from naive CD4+ T cells from blood. The receptor's source is a man in his thirties or forties with type 1 diabetes. The chain links TRBV19 to TRBJ1-1, with D possibly TRBD1 on 5 matching bases. DNA of the CDR3: TGTGCCAGTAGTATGGGGGAGAACACTGAAGCTTTCTTT. It codes for CASSMGENTEAFF.